This is a list of T cell receptor beta chains from one sample in a study of OX40 agonist ivuxolimab in advanced cancers. Profiling relied on immunoSEQ multiplex PCR, and the TCRdb table lists in-frame clones only, not all of them. The table includes tens of thousands of clones, over 75% detected once. Sequencing used CD4+ or CD8+ T cells sorted from blood, obtained in a trial of the OX40 agonist ivuxolimab. The receptors come from an adult with an advanced solid tumor such as melanoma, head and neck, liver or kidney cancer. Both conserved end residues are part of each CDR3. The order of the fields is clone size, J gene, V gene, D gene, CDR3 protein, CDR3 DNA. The D gene is left open where the match is weak. Clone size is given for some rows only: seen once, a few or many times, or a class if the clone is expanded.

clone_size: many
j_call: TRBJ1-2
v_call: TRBV5-4
d_call: TRBD1
cdr3_aa: CASSFRQGAFYGYTF
cdr3_nt: TGTGCCAGCAGCTTCCGACAGGGTGCATTCTATGGCTACACCTTC

clone_size: .
j_call: TRBJ1-5
v_call: TRBV9
d_call: .
cdr3_aa: CASSVGEGWGHQPQHF
cdr3_nt: TGTGCCAGCAGCGTAGGTGAAGGGTGGGGGCATCAGCCCCAGCATTTT

clone_size: .
j_call: TRBJ2-3
v_call: TRBV16
d_call: .
cdr3_aa: CASRQNRQSTDTQYF
cdr3_nt: TGTGCCAGCAGACAGAACCGTCAGAGCACAGATACGCAGTATTTT

clone_size: .
j_call: TRBJ2-5
v_call: TRBV2
d_call: .
cdr3_aa: CASSDPGAQETQYF
cdr3_nt: TGTGCCAGCAGTGATCCGGGGGCACAAGAGACCCAGTACTTC

clone_size: .
j_call: TRBJ2-5
v_call: TRBV7-9
d_call: .
cdr3_aa: CASSLVSGGLETQYF
cdr3_nt: TGTGCCAGCAGCTTAGTAAGCGGTGGTTTGGAGACCCAGTACTTC

clone_size: .
j_call: TRBJ1-6
v_call: TRBV5-1
d_call: .
cdr3_aa: CASSRGGNNSPLHF
cdr3_nt: TGCGCCAGCAGCAGGGGGGGGAATAATTCACCCCTCCACTTT

clone_size: .
j_call: TRBJ2-5
v_call: TRBV5-1
d_call: TRBD2
cdr3_aa: CASSLETSGGRKETQYF
cdr3_nt: TGCGCCAGCAGCTTGGAAACTAGCGGGGGTAGGAAGGAGACCCAGTACTTC

clone_size: .
j_call: TRBJ2-5
v_call: TRBV5-1
d_call: TRBD2
cdr3_aa: CASSLSGGFQETQYF
cdr3_nt: TGCGCCAGCAGCTTGTCGGGGGGATTCCAAGAGACCCAGTACTTC

clone_size: .
j_call: TRBJ2-7
v_call: TRBV7-2
d_call: .
cdr3_aa: CASSWPREIEQYF
cdr3_nt: TGTGCCAGCAGCTGGCCCAGGGAGATCGAGCAGTACTTC

clone_size: once
j_call: TRBJ2-1
v_call: TRBV5-1
d_call: .
cdr3_aa: CASSLAGFYNEQFF
cdr3_nt: TGCGCCAGCAGCTTGGCTGGATTCTACAATGAGCAATTCTTC

clone_size: .
j_call: TRBJ1-5
v_call: TRBV15
d_call: .
cdr3_aa: CATSRDIPPSNQPQHF
cdr3_nt: TGTGCCACCAGCAGAGATATTCCCCCGAGCAATCAGCCCCAGCATTTT

clone_size: .
j_call: TRBJ2-5
v_call: TRBV6-1
d_call: .
cdr3_aa: CASSEGAISQETQYF
cdr3_nt: TGTGCCAGCAGTGAAGGTGCAATTTCTCAAGAGACCCAGTACTTC

clone_size: .
j_call: TRBJ1-5
v_call: TRBV25-1
d_call: .
cdr3_aa: CASRGIGDNQPQHF
cdr3_nt: TGTGCCAGCCGGGGTATCGGGGACAATCAGCCCCAGCATTTT

clone_size: .
j_call: TRBJ1-5
v_call: TRBV28
d_call: .
cdr3_aa: CASSLSGRGNQPQHF
cdr3_nt: TGTGCCAGCAGTTTATCGGGCAGGGGCAATCAGCCCCAGCATTTT

clone_size: .
j_call: TRBJ2-2
v_call: TRBV9
d_call: TRBD2
cdr3_aa: CASSVSLLGGANTGELFF
cdr3_nt: TGTGCCAGCAGCGTAAGTCTGCTCGGGGGGGCGAACACCGGGGAGCTGTTTTTT

clone_size: .
j_call: TRBJ2-1
v_call: TRBV28
d_call: TRBD2
cdr3_aa: CAATSAGVASYNEQFF
cdr3_nt: TGTGCCGCCACCTCCGCGGGGGTTGCCTCCTACAATGAGCAGTTCTTC

clone_size: once
j_call: TRBJ2-3
v_call: TRBV7-2
d_call: TRBD1
cdr3_aa: CASSRGPADTQYF
cdr3_nt: TGTGCCAGCAGTAGGGGGCCTGCAGATACGCAGTATTTT

clone_size: .
j_call: TRBJ2-5
v_call: TRBV7-2
d_call: .
cdr3_aa: CASNTQGSQETQYF
cdr3_nt: TGTGCCAGCAACACGCAGGGATCACAAGAGACCCAGTACTTC

clone_size: .
j_call: TRBJ1-6
v_call: TRBV4-2
d_call: .
cdr3_aa: CASSQGLAGTNNSPLHF
cdr3_nt: TGTGCCAGCAGCCAAGGGCTCGCAGGGACTAATAATTCACCCCTCCACTTT

clone_size: .
j_call: TRBJ1-4
v_call: TRBV18
d_call: .
cdr3_aa: CASSAGTTTNEKLFF
cdr3_nt: TGTGCCAGCTCAGCCGGGACAACAACTAATGAAAAACTGTTTTTT

clone_size: once
j_call: TRBJ2-3
v_call: TRBV29-1
d_call: .
cdr3_aa: CSVAQGQGTDTQYF
cdr3_nt: TGCAGCGTTGCCCAGGGGCAAGGCACAGATACGCAGTATTTT

clone_size: .
j_call: TRBJ2-7
v_call: TRBV5-1
d_call: TRBD1
cdr3_aa: CASSRTGTTYEQYF
cdr3_nt: TGCGCCAGCAGCCGGACAGGGACGACCTACGAGCAGTACTTC

clone_size: .
j_call: TRBJ1-1
v_call: TRBV11-3
d_call: TRBD1
cdr3_aa: CASSFPRQGQDTEAFF
cdr3_nt: TGTGCCAGCAGCTTCCCCCGACAGGGACAGGACACTGAAGCTTTCTTT

clone_size: .
j_call: TRBJ2-3
v_call: TRBV9
d_call: TRBD2
cdr3_aa: CASSPGLADFTDTQYF
cdr3_nt: TGTGCCAGCAGCCCCGGACTAGCGGACTTCACAGATACGCAGTATTTT

clone_size: .
j_call: TRBJ2-7
v_call: TRBV4-2
d_call: .
cdr3_aa: CASSQEKSGLTYEQYF
cdr3_nt: TGTGCCAGCAGCCAAGAGAAATCAGGACTCACATACGAGCAGTACTTC

clone_size: .
j_call: TRBJ2-5
v_call: TRBV2
d_call: .
cdr3_aa: CASSVADQETQYF
cdr3_nt: TGTGCCAGCAGCGTAGCGGACCAAGAGACCCAGTACTTC

clone_size: .
j_call: TRBJ2-2
v_call: TRBV4-1
d_call: TRBD2
cdr3_aa: CASSQGSWLAGGPNTGELFF
cdr3_nt: TGCGCCAGCAGCCAAGGGTCCTGGCTAGCGGGGGGGCCGAACACCGGGGAGCTGTTTTTT

clone_size: once
j_call: TRBJ1-1
v_call: TRBV29-1
d_call: .
cdr3_aa: CSGRHRWNTEAFF
cdr3_nt: TGCAGCGGACGACACAGATGGAACACTGAAGCTTTCTTT

clone_size: .
j_call: TRBJ1-3
v_call: TRBV2
d_call: TRBD1
cdr3_aa: CASSWTGIRLGNTIYF
cdr3_nt: TGTGCCAGCAGCTGGACAGGTATAAGACTCGGAAACACCATATATTTT

clone_size: .
j_call: TRBJ2-6
v_call: TRBV18
d_call: .
cdr3_aa: CASSLVMDIYSRANVLTF
cdr3_nt: TGTGCCAGCTCATTAGTAATGGACATTTACAGTCGGGCCAACGTCCTGACTTTC

clone_size: .
j_call: TRBJ2-7
v_call: TRBV5-1
d_call: .
cdr3_aa: CASSPLTGTYEQYF
cdr3_nt: TGCGCCAGCAGCCCGCTGACAGGTACCTACGAGCAGTACTTC

clone_size: .
j_call: TRBJ2-7
v_call: TRBV10-3
d_call: TRBD2
cdr3_aa: CAAGTSSYEQYF
cdr3_nt: TGTGCCGCCGGGACTAGCTCCTACGAGCAGTACTTC

clone_size: .
j_call: TRBJ2-7
v_call: TRBV5-1
d_call: .
cdr3_aa: CASSLATDSYEQYF
cdr3_nt: TGCGCCAGCAGCTTGGCGACGGATTCCTACGAGCAGTACTTC

clone_size: .
j_call: TRBJ1-6
v_call: TRBV27
d_call: TRBD1
cdr3_aa: CASSSTGAGNSPLHF
cdr3_nt: TGTGCCAGCAGTTCCACAGGGGCCGGGAATTCACCCCTCCACTTT

clone_size: .
j_call: TRBJ1-2
v_call: TRBV5-6
d_call: .
cdr3_aa: CASSLPDGTYGYTF
cdr3_nt: TGTGCCAGCAGCTTACCCGACGGGACCTATGGCTACACCTTC

clone_size: .
j_call: TRBJ1-6
v_call: TRBV5-8
d_call: TRBD1
cdr3_aa: CASSMDRATSSYNSPLHF
cdr3_nt: TGTGCCAGCAGCATGGACAGGGCCACGAGCTCCTATAATTCACCCCTCCACTTT

clone_size: .
j_call: TRBJ1-1
v_call: TRBV5-4
d_call: .
cdr3_aa: CASSLDWGRRTEAFF
cdr3_nt: TGTGCCAGCAGCTTGGATTGGGGGCGCAGGACTGAAGCTTTCTTT